This T cell receptor beta chain was observed in a study of blood T cell repertoires in COVID-19. On the study more broadly: Donors in the United States, Italy and Spain gave samples during acute or convalescent COVID-19.

In the original analysis: Estimation of nucleated cell counts relied on the amplification of reference gene primers. Only in-frame clones appear in the TCRdb table, and some are missing; sequencing was by immunoSEQ multiplex PCR. V, J and clone size are those of that table, while D and trimming were read from the DNA. The table shows about 140,000 clones, with 88% occurring only once. The Seattle patients, enrolled during active infection, were followed longitudinally. Trimming shortened V by 6 bases and J by 2 bases, and 10 bases separated the two germline ends. CDR1 and CDR2 (germline): SNHLY, FYNNEI. The CDR3 spans 13 residues.

The rearrangement uses TRBV2 and TRBJ1-1; D is possibly TRBD1 (5 bases). The specimen sequenced was peripheral blood. The clonotype was recovered from a human donor with COVID-19, enrolled during active disease. The donor label of this sample is uncertain. CDR3 DNA sequence: TGTGCCAGCAGCCTACAGGCCAACACTGAAGCTTTCTTT. This translates into CASSLQANTEAFF.